This T cell receptor (beta chain) was recorded in a study of blood T cell repertoires in COVID-19. Study-wide background: T cells, B-cell-depleted T cells, or PBMCs provided the cDNA or gDNA that served as material.

Patients in Seattle were enrolled during active infection, then followed longitudinally. The V end was cut by 4 bases, the J end by 5 bases, with 3 bases between. The CDR3 is 11 amino acids. Germline V gene data show CDR1 as SGHKS and CDR2 as YYEKEE (reference sequence). Authors' data handling: Using reference gene primer amplification, nucleated cell counts were estimated. Here immunoSEQ multiplex PCR was the method, and the copy in TCRdb shows in-frame clones only, minus some. The D gene and trimming were derived from the DNA, and the V and J assignments and clone size from that table. The data show over 150,000 clones, approximately 90% seen once.

The gene calls are TRBV5-5 and TRBJ2-2; D is unresolved. The sequence derives from a woman aged 70 to 79 with COVID-19, enrolled during active disease. Material: peripheral blood. The CDR3 region has the DNA TGTGCCAGCAGCATAACCGGGGAGCTGTTTTTT. Amino acid sequence: CASSITGELFF.